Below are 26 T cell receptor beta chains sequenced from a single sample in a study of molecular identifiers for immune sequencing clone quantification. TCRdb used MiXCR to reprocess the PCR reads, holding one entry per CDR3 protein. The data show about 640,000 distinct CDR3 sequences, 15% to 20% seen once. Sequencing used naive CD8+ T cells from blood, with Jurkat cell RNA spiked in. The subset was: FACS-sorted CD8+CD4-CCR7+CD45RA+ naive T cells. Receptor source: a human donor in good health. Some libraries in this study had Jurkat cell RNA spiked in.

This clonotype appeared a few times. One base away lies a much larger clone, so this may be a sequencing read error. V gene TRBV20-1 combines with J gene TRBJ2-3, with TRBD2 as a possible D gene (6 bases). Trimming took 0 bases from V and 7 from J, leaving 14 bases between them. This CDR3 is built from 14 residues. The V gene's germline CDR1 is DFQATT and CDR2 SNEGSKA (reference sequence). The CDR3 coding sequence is TGCAGTGCTAGAGAGGAGACTAGGACCAATACGCAGTATTTT. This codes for CSAREETRTNTQYF.

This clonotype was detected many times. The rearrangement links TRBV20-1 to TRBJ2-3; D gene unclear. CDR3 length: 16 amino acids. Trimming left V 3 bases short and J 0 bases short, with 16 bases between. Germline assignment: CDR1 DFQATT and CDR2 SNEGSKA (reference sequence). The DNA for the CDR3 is TGCAGTGCTAGTTTGGTGGGGATCTCTAGCACAGATACGCAGTATTTT. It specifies CSASLVGISSTDTQYF.

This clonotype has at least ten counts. The DNA for the CDR3 is TGTGCCAGTAGTGGGGGCCCCACGCATGGCCAGCATTTT. This translates into CASSGGPTHGQHF. V usage is TRBV19 and J usage is TRBJ1-5; D is possibly TRBD1 (6 bases). V lost 5 bases and J 12 bases, leaving 17 bases between the germline ends. CDR3 size: 13 residues. Germline CDR1 and CDR2: LNHDA and SQIVND (reference sequence).

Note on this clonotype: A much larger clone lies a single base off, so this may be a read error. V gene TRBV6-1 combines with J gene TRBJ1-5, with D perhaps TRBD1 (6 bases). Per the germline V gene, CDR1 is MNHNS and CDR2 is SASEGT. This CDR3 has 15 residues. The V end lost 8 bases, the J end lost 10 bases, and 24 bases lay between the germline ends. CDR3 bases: TGTGCCAGCGGGAGGGGGGCAGGGTCTAGTCTACCCCAGCATTTT. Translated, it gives CASGRGAGSSLPQHF.

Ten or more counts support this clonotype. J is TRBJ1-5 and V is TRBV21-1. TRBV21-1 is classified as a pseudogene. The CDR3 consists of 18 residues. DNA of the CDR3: TGTGCCAGCAGCACCGGGGGGGTTAAAAAGGGGAACAATCAGCCCCAGCATTTT. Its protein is CASSTGGVKKGNNQPQHF.

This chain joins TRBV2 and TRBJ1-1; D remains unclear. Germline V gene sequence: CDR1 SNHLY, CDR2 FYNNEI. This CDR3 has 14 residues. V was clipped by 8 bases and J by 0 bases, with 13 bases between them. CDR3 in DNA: TGTGCCAGCCCCCTGGACCGATTGAACACTGAAGCTTTCTTT. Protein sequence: CASPLDRLNTEAFF.

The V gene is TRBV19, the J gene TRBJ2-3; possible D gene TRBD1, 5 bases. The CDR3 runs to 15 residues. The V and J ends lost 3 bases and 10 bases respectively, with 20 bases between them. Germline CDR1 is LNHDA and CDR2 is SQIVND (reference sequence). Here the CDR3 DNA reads TGTGCCAGTAGTATGGGTTGGGCGGACACAGGTGCGCAGTATTTT. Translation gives CASSMGWADTGAQYF.

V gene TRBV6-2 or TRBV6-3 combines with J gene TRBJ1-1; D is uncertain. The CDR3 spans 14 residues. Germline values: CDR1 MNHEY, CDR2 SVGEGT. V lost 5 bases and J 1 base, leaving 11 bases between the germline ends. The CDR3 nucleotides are TGTGCCAGCAGTGGTCATAGGCGGAACACTGAAGCTTTCTTT. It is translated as CASSGHRRNTEAFF.

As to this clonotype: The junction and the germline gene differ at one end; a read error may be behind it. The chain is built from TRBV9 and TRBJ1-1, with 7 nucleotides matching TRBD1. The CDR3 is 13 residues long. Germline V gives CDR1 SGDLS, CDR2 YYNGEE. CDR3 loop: CASSSRTGTGAFF. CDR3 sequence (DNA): TGTGCCAGCAGCTCCCGGACAGGAACTGGAGCTTTCTTT. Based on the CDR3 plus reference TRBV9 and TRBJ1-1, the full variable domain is DSGVTQTPKHLITATGQRVTLRCSPRSGDLSVYWYQQSLDQGLQFLIQYYNGEERAKGNILERFSAQQFPDLHSELNLSSLELGDSALYFCASSSRTGTGAFFGQGTRLTVV.

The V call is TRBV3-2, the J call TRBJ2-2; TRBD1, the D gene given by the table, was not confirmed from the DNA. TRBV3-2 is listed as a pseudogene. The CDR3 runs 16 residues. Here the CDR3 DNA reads TGTGCCAGCAGCCGCGAAGGAGACAGATACACCGGGGAGCTGTTTTTT. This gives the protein CASSREGDRYTGELFF.

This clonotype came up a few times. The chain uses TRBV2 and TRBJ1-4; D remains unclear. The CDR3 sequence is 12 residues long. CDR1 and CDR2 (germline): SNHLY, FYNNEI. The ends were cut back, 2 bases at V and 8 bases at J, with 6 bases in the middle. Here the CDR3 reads CASSEYLEKLFF. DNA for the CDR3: TGTGCCAGCAGTGAATACTTGGAAAAACTGTTTTTT.

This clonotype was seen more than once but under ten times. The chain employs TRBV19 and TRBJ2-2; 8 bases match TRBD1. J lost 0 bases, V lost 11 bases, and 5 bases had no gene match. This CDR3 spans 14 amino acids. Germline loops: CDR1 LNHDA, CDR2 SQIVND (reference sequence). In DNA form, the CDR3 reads TGTGCCTCGGGACAGGCCGCGAACACCGGGGAGCTGTTTTTT. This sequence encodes CASGQAANTGELFF.

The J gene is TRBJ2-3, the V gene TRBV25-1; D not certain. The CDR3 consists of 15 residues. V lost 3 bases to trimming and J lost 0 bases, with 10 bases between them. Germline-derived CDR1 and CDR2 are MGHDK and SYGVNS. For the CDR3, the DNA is TGTGCCAGCAGTGATGTACGGGCAAGCACAGATACGCAGTATTTT. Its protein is CASSDVRASTDTQYF.

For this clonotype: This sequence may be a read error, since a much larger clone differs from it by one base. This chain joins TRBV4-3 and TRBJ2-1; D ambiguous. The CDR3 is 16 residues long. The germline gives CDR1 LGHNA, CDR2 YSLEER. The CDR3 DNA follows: TGCGCCAGCAGCCAAGATTCCCTGGTGGTCTACAATGGGCAGTTCTTC. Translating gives CASSQDSLVVYNGQFF.

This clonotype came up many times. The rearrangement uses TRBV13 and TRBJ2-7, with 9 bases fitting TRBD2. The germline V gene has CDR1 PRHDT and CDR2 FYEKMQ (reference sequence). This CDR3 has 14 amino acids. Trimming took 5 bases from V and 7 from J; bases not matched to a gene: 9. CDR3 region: CASSPTGTSREQYF. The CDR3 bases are TGTGCCAGCAGCCCCACCGGGACTAGCAGAGAGCAGTACTTC.

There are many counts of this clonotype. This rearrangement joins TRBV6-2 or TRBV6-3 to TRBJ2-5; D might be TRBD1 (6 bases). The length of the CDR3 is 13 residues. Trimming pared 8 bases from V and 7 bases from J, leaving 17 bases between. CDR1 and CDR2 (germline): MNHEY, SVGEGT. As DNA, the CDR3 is TGTGCCAGCGCTGAGACAGGCCTCGGGACCCAGTACTTC. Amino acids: CASAETGLGTQYF.

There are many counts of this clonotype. CDR3 coding DNA: TGTGCCAGCAGAGATGGCGGGGCGAGTACCTACGAGCAGTACTTC. It yields the protein CASRDGGASTYEQYF. The rearrangement uses TRBV6-4 and TRBJ2-7, with a tentative D call TRBD2 (6 bases). CDR3 size: 15 residues. Trimming pared 6 bases from V and 2 bases from J, leaving 17 bases between. Germline V gene sequence: CDR1 MRHNA, CDR2 SNTAGT.

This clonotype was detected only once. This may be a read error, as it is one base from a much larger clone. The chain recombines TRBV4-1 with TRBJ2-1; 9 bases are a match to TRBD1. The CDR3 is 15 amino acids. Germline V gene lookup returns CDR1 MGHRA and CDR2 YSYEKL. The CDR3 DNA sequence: TGCGCCAGCAGCCAAGGGACAGGGGCCTACAATGGGCAGTTCTTC. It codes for CASSQGTGAYNGQFF.

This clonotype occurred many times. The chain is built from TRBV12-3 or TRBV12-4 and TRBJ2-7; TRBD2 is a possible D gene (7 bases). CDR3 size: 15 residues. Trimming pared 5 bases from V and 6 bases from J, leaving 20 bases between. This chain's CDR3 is CASSQQPGGGSEQYF. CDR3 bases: TGTGCCAGCAGTCAACAGCCGGGGGGCGGGTCCGAGCAGTACTTC.

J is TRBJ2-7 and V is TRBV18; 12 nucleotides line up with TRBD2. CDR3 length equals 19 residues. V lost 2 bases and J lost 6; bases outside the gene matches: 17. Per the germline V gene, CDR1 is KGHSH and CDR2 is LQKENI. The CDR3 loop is CASSPARGVLAGGPGEQYF. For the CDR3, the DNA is TGTGCCAGCTCACCAGCCCGGGGGGTTCTAGCGGGAGGGCCTGGCGAGCAGTACTTC. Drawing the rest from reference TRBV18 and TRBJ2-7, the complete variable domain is NAGVMQNPRHLVRRRGQEARLRCSPMKGHSHVYWYRQLPEEGLKFMVYLQKENIIDESGMPKERFSAEFPKEGPSILRIQQVVRGDSAAYFCASSPARGVLAGGPGEQYFGPGTRLTVT.

The CDR3 DNA reads TGCAGCGTTGAAGGAGTAGTTCGGGACAGGAGGCCAGAATATGGCTACACCTTC. Translating gives CSVEGVVRDRRPEYGYTF. The rearrangement uses TRBV29-1 and TRBJ1-2, with 8 bases lining up with TRBD1. With V trimmed by 1 base and J by 5 bases, 18 bases remained unmatched. The CDR3 has 18 amino acids. From germline, CDR1 is SQVTM and CDR2 ANQGSEA.

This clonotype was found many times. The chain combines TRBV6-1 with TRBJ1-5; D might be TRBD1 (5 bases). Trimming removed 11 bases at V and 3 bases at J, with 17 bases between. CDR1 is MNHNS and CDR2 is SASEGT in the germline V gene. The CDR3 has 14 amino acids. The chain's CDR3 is CAGRDQGTNQPQHF. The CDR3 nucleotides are TGTGCCGGACGGGACCAAGGAACCAATCAGCCCCAGCATTTT.

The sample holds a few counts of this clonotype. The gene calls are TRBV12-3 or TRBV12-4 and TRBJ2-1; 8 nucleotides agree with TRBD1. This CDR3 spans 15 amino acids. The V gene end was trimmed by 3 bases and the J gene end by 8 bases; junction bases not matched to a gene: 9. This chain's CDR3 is CASSFLGTGVDEQFF. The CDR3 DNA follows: TGTGCCAGCAGTTTTCTCGGGACAGGCGTCGATGAGCAGTTCTTC.

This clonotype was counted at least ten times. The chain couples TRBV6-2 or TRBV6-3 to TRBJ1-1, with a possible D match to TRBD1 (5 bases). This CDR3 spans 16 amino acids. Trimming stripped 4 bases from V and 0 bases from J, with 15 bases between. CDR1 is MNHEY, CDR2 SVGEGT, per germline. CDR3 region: CASSSPYGTMNTEAFF. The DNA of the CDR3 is TGTGCCAGCAGTTCCCCTTACGGGACCATGAACACTGAAGCTTTCTTT.

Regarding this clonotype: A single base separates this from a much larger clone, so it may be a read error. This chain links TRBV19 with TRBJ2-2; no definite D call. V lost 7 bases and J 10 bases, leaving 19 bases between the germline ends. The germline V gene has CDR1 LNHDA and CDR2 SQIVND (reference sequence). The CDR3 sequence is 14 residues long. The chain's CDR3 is CASTPGGELEELFF. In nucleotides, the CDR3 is TGTGCCAGTACCCCCGGTGGAGAGTTGGAGGAGCTGTTTTTT. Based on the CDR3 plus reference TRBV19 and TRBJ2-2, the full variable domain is DGGITQSPKYLFRKEGQNVTLSCEQNLNHDAMYWYRQDPGQGLRLIYYSQIVNDFQKGDIAEGYSVSREKKESFPLTVTSAQKNPTAFYLCASTPGGELEELFFGEGSRLTVL.

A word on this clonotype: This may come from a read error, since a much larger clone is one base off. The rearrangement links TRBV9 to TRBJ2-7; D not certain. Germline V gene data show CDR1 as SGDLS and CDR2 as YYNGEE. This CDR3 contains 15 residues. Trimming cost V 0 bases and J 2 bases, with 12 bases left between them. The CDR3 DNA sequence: TGTGCCAGCAGCGTAGATGGAAACTTCACCTACGAGCAGTACTTC. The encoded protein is CASSVDGNFTYEQYF. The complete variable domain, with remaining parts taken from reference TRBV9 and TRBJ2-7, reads DSGVTQTPKHLITATGQRVTLRCSPRSGDLSVYWYQQSLDQGLQFLIQYYNGEERAKGNILERFSAQQFPDLHSELNLSSLELGDSALYFCASSVDGNFTYEQYFGPGTRLTVT.